These 30 T cell receptor beta chains were sequenced from one sample in a study of neoadjuvant nivolumab and ipilimumab in lung cancer. Repertoires were generated with immunoSEQ multiplex PCR, while TCRdb's copy carries only in-frame clones and drops some. The profile shows 30,000 to 35,000 clones, 90% of them singletons. The source material was peripheral blood, sampled after neoadjuvant nivolumab, alone or with ipilimumab, at or shortly before surgery. Every receptor here comes from an adult with non-small cell lung cancer.

The chain recombines TRBV7-2 with TRBJ1-2, with 9 bases matching TRBD1. The CDR3 sequence is 14 residues long. V was clipped by 5 bases and J by 2 bases; unmatched bases: 3. Germline V CDR1 and CDR2: SGHTA, FQGNSA. CDR3 nucleotides: TGTGCCAGCAGCCGGGACAGGGAGAACTATGGCTACACCTTC. Its protein product is CASSRDRENYGYTF. Drawing the rest from reference TRBV7-2 and TRBJ1-2, the complete variable domain is GAGVSQSPSNKVTEKGKDVELRCDPISGHTALYWYRQSLGQGLEFLIYFQGNSAPDKSGLPSDRFSAERTGGSVSTLTIQRTQQEDSAVYLCASSRDRENYGYTFGSGTRLTVV.

The rearrangement joins TRBV14 to TRBJ2-5; no definite D call. Germline assignment: CDR1 SGHDN and CDR2 FVKESK. This CDR3 has 15 amino acids. The V end lost 4 bases, the J end lost 4 bases, and 16 bases lay between the germline ends. The CDR3 bases are TGTGCCAGCAGCCTGAATAGTCATCCCCCAGAGACCCAGTACTTC. It yields the protein CASSLNSHPPETQYF.

This chain connects TRBV11-2 to TRBJ1-2, with D unresolved. Germline-derived CDR1 and CDR2 are SGHAT and FQNNGV. The germline V and J ends were trimmed by 5 bases and 0 bases, with 4 bases remaining between them. The CDR3 consists of 12 residues. The DNA for the CDR3 is TGTGCCAGCAGCGCAACTAACTATGGCTACACCTTC. Translated, it gives CASSATNYGYTF.

V gene TRBV13 combines with J gene TRBJ2-7, with 9 bases aligning to TRBD2. This CDR3 comprises 17 residues. Losses at the gene ends were 3 bases for V and 0 bases for J; bases not matched to a gene: 9. In germline, CDR1 is PRHDT, CDR2 FYEKMQ (reference sequence). The CDR3, as DNA: TGTGCCAGCAGCTTGCGTACTTTAGCGGGGGCCTCCTACGAGCAGTACTTC. Translation gives CASSLRTLAGASYEQYF.

There are a few counts of this clone. The genes are TRBV19 and TRBJ1-1; D ambiguous. This CDR3 comprises 13 residues. The V end lost 2 bases, the J end lost 0 bases, and 4 bases lay between the germline ends. Germline V lookup: CDR1 LNHDA, CDR2 SQIVND (reference sequence). The CDR3 sequence is CASSIQLNTEAFF. The CDR3 DNA sequence: TGTGCCAGTAGTATACAGCTGAACACTGAAGCTTTCTTT.

For the CDR3, the DNA is TGTGCCAGCAGCTTAGGGGGGAAAGAGACCCAGTACTTC. Amino acids: CASSLGGKETQYF. The gene calls are TRBV7-2 and TRBJ2-5; D possibly matches TRBD1 or TRBD2 (5 bases each). The CDR3 totals 13 residues. The ends were cut back, 1 base at V and 3 bases at J, with 6 bases in the middle. Germline CDR1 is SGHTA and CDR2 is FQGNSA. The full variable domain, in which reference TRBV7-2 and TRBJ2-5 provide the parts outside the CDR3, is GAGVSQSPSNKVTEKGKDVELRCDPISGHTALYWYRQSLGQGLEFLIYFQGNSAPDKSGLPSDRFSAERTGGSVSTLTIQRTQQEDSAVYLCASSLGGKETQYFGPGTRLLVL.

The chain is built from TRBV15 and TRBJ1-2; D may be TRBD1 (5 bases). Germline V gene data show CDR1 as LNHNV and CDR2 as YYDKDF (reference sequence). V was clipped by 5 bases and J by 2 bases, with 15 bases between them. This CDR3 region has 15 residues. The CDR3 loop is CATSFLLGQNYGYTF. The CDR3, as DNA: TGTGCCACCAGCTTCCTTCTGGGGCAGAACTATGGCTACACCTTC.

The CDR3 coding sequence is TGTGCCAGCAGGGAGGGGTATGAGCAGTTCTTC. Encoded protein: CASREGYEQFF. The chain recombines TRBV6-1 with TRBJ2-1; possibly TRBD2 for D (6 bases). CDR3 length equals 11 residues. Trimming shortened V by 6 bases and J by 8 bases, and 8 bases separated the two germline ends. Germline CDR1 is MNHNS and CDR2 is SASEGT.

There are a few counts of this clone. V and J are TRBV10-1 and TRBJ1-6; D ambiguous. The CDR3 runs to 13 residues. CDR1 is WNHNN, CDR2 SYGVQD, per germline (reference sequence). V lost 4 bases to trimming and J lost 7 bases, with 8 bases between them. Here the CDR3 DNA reads TGCGCCAGCAGTGTGGACTGGAATTCACCCCTCCACTTT. As protein: CASSVDWNSPLHF.

The rearrangement uses TRBV10-3 and TRBJ1-1; TRBD1 might be the D (5 bases). V was cut by 8 bases and J by 3 bases, with 16 bases left in between. The V gene's germline CDR1 is ENHRY and CDR2 SYGVKD. This CDR3 region has 14 residues. As DNA, the CDR3 is TGTGCCATCCACGTGGGAGGGGCGGACACTGAAGCTTTCTTT. The encoded protein is CAIHVGGADTEAFF.

This chain uses TRBV2 with TRBJ1-5; D may be TRBD1 (6 bases). Germline CDR1 reads SNHLY; CDR2 reads FYNNEI. The CDR3 is made up of 13 amino acids. V lost 9 bases and J 2 bases, leaving 11 bases between the germline ends. CDR3 sequence reads: CASNWGRNQPQHF. The CDR3 DNA reads TGTGCCAGTAACTGGGGGCGCAATCAGCCCCAGCATTTT. The entire variable domain, with the rest obtained from reference TRBV2 and TRBJ1-5, is as follows: EPEVTQTPSHQVTQMGQEVILRCVPISNHLYFYWYRQILGQKVEFLVSFYNNEISEKSEIFDDQFSVERPDGSNFTLKIRSTKLEDSAMYFCASNWGRNQPQHFGDGTRLSIL.

CDR3 amino acids: CASSPFADGARTRDTQYF. The CDR3 region has the DNA TGTGCCAGCTCACCATTTGCTGACGGGGCCCGGACCCGAGATACGCAGTATTTT. This sequence joins TRBV18 and TRBJ2-3; the D gene could be TRBD1 or TRBD2 (5 bases each). Germline lookup yields CDR1 KGHSH and CDR2 LQKENI. The length of the CDR3 is 18 residues. Trimming stripped 2 bases from V and 5 bases from J, with 23 bases between. Supplemented by reference TRBV18 and TRBJ2-3, the full variable domain reads NAGVMQNPRHLVRRRGQEARLRCSPMKGHSHVYWYRQLPEEGLKFMVYLQKENIIDESGMPKERFSAEFPKEGPSILRIQQVVRGDSAAYFCASSPFADGARTRDTQYFGPGTRLTVL.

The chain links TRBV18 to TRBJ1-6; D may be TRBD1 (5 bases). Trimming took 0 bases from V and 4 from J, leaving 16 bases between them. From germline, CDR1 is KGHSH and CDR2 LQKENI. The CDR3 loop spans 18 amino acids. In DNA, the CDR3 is TGTGCCAGCTCACCACCGAACGCAGGGCCAACTTATAATTCACCCCTCCACTTT. Translated: CASSPPNAGPTYNSPLHF. The full variable domain, rest sourced from reference TRBV18 and TRBJ1-6, is NAGVMQNPRHLVRRRGQEARLRCSPMKGHSHVYWYRQLPEEGLKFMVYLQKENIIDESGMPKERFSAEFPKEGPSILRIQQVVRGDSAAYFCASSPPNAGPTYNSPLHFGNGTRLTVT.

This clone has just a few counts. The chain joins TRBV5-4 to TRBJ1-1, with TRBD1 matching over 8 bases. The trim removed 4 bases at V and 1 base at J, leaving 3 bases unmatched. The CDR3 sequence is 14 residues long. Germline CDR1 reads SGHNT; CDR2 reads YYREEE (reference sequence). DNA for the CDR3: TGTGCCAGCAGCCACGGACAGGGGAACACTGAAGCTTTCTTT. Its translation is CASSHGQGNTEAFF.

The V and J genes are TRBV7-7 and TRBJ2-3; D possibly corresponds to TRBD1 (8 bases). Trimming pared 4 bases from V and 1 base from J, leaving 12 bases between. Looked up from germline, CDR1 is SSHAT and CDR2 is FNYEAQ (reference sequence). There are 15 residues in the CDR3. This CDR3 reads CASSSTGGGTDTQYF. The CDR3 bases are TGTGCCAGCAGCTCTACAGGGGGGGGCACAGATACGCAGTATTTT.

The chain combines TRBV7-2 with TRBJ2-7; 9 bases line up with TRBD2. V was clipped by 3 bases and J by 4 bases; unmatched bases: 4. Germline V gene sequence: CDR1 SGHTA, CDR2 FQGNSA. The CDR3 has 14 amino acids. The CDR3: CASSFRRGGYEQYF. The DNA for the CDR3 is TGTGCCAGCAGCTTCCGGCGGGGGGGGTACGAGCAGTACTTC.

The chain combines TRBV25-1 with TRBJ2-7; tentative D call: TRBD2 (6 bases). CDR1 and CDR2 from the germline V gene are MGHDK and SYGVNS. The CDR3 length is 18 residues. The V gene lost 1 base and the J gene lost 0 bases, with 19 bases spanning the gap. The CDR3 region is CASSESPRLGGGSYEQYF. The CDR3 DNA follows: TGTGCCAGCAGTGAATCCCCCAGGCTGGGAGGAGGCTCCTACGAGCAGTACTTC.

The rearrangement joins TRBV7-9 to TRBJ1-6, with D unclear. Trimming pared 7 bases from V and 8 bases from J, leaving 9 bases between. Germline values: CDR1 SEHNR, CDR2 FQNEAQ (reference sequence). The CDR3 totals 12 residues. The CDR3, as DNA: TGTGCCAGCACCATAAGAGATTCACCCCTCCACTTT. Protein sequence: CASTIRDSPLHF.

The gene calls are TRBV7-9 and TRBJ2-7, with D possibly matching TRBD1 (6 bases). This CDR3 region has 13 residues. The V gene's germline CDR1 is SEHNR and CDR2 FQNEAQ (reference sequence). Trimming shortened V by 6 bases and J by 4 bases, and 13 bases separated the two germline ends. CDR3 loop: CASSYWTAYEQYF. The CDR3 DNA is TGTGCCAGCAGTTACTGGACAGCTTACGAGCAGTACTTC.

V is TRBV5-1 and J is TRBJ2-2; D gene uncertain. Trimming stripped 0 bases from V and 5 bases from J, with 8 bases between. CDR1 is SGHRS, CDR2 YFSETQ, per germline. The CDR3 consists of 14 residues. CDR3 region: CASSLDLTTGELFF. CDR3 bases: TGCGCCAGCAGCTTGGACCTGACGACCGGGGAGCTGTTTTTT.

The genes are TRBV5-1 and TRBJ2-2; 13 positions agree with TRBD2. The germline gives CDR1 SGHRS, CDR2 YFSETQ. With 4 bases clipped from V and 3 bases from J, the junction kept 9 bases outside the gene matches. The CDR3 loop spans 18 amino acids. CDR3: CASSLWTSGGFHTGELFF. CDR3 nucleotide sequence: TGCGCCAGCAGCCTCTGGACTAGCGGGGGTTTCCACACCGGGGAGCTGTTTTTT.

This chain joins TRBV7-3 and TRBJ2-6, with a tentative D call TRBD1 (6 bases). CDR1 is SGHTA, CDR2 FQGTGA, per germline. This CDR3 has 17 residues. Trimming shortened V by 2 bases and J by 0 bases, and 11 bases separated the two germline ends. In DNA, the CDR3 is TGTGCCAGCAGCTTAGACAGGCTTTTCTCTGGGGCCAACGTCCTGACTTTC. Protein product: CASSLDRLFSGANVLTF. Filled out from reference TRBV7-3 and TRBJ2-6, the complete variable domain reads GAGVSQTPSNKVTEKGKYVELRCDPISGHTALYWYRQSLGQGPEFLIYFQGTGAADDSGLPNDRFFAVRPEGSVSTLKIQRTERGDSAVYLCASSLDRLFSGANVLTFGAGSRLTVL.

The chain combines TRBV6-5 with TRBJ1-1, with D possibly being TRBD1 (6 bases). CDR1 is MNHEY and CDR2 is SVGAGI in the germline V gene. With 0 bases removed from V and 0 bases from J, the gap between germline ends came to 8 bases. There are 15 residues in the CDR3. CDR3 region: CASSYSGGLNTEAFF. The CDR3 bases are TGTGCCAGCAGTTACTCGGGGGGCCTGAACACTGAAGCTTTCTTT.

This chain connects TRBV2 to TRBJ1-1; D is undetermined. Germline-derived CDR1 and CDR2 are SNHLY and FYNNEI. V gave up 6 bases and J gave up 10 bases, with 18 bases separating them. This CDR3 is built from 13 residues. Here the CDR3 reads CASRPGSHAPAFF. The CDR3 nucleotides are TGTGCCAGCAGACCGGGATCCCACGCCCCAGCTTTCTTT.

This chain links TRBV7-3 with TRBJ1-2, with TRBD1 matching 9 bases. This CDR3 contains 15 residues. V shed 1 base and J 5 bases; nucleotides not matched to a gene: 5. Germline V CDR1 and CDR2: SGHTA, FQGTGA. In DNA, the CDR3 is TGTGCCAGCAGCTTAATCCCCGGACAGGGGTATGGCTACACCTTC. Translated: CASSLIPGQGYGYTF.

This chain links TRBV6-5 with TRBJ2-7; tentatively, D is TRBD2 (5 bases). CDR1 MNHEY and CDR2 SVGAGI come from the germline V gene. Trimming took 1 base from V and 3 from J, leaving 7 bases between them. The CDR3 runs to 13 residues. The CDR3 region is CASSYLTSYEQYF. The CDR3 DNA reads as TGTGCCAGCAGTTACTTAACTAGCTACGAGCAGTACTTC.

The chain links TRBV6-5 to TRBJ2-7; D remains ambiguous. The CDR3 loop spans 16 amino acids. Trimming pared 3 bases from V and 0 bases from J, leaving 15 bases between. Germline CDR1 MNHEY, CDR2 SVGAGI. The CDR3 is CASSYSQQYNSYEQYF. The CDR3 nucleotides read TGTGCCAGCAGTTATTCGCAACAGTATAACTCCTACGAGCAGTACTTC.

Written as DNA, the CDR3 is TGTGCCAGCTCACCAACGAGGGCCCAGGGTTCACCCCTCCACTTT. It codes for CASSPTRAQGSPLHF. The rearrangement joins TRBV18 to TRBJ1-6; maybe TRBD1 (5 bases). Trimming took off 2 bases at V and 9 bases at J, with 14 bases between the two ends. The CDR3 contains 15 residues. The germline gives CDR1 KGHSH, CDR2 LQKENI.

This chain links TRBV7-3 with TRBJ2-5; TRBD2 agrees at 9 bases. There are 15 residues in the CDR3. The V gene end was trimmed by 3 bases and the J gene end by 1 base; junction bases not matched to a gene: 3. Germline-derived CDR1 and CDR2 are SGHTA and FQGTGA. DNA of the CDR3: TGTGCCAGCAGCTTTAGCGGGGGACTCCAAGAGACCCAGTACTTC. Translation gives CASSFSGGLQETQYF.

A single count supports this clone. The gene calls are TRBV5-1 and TRBJ1-1; 10 bases line up with TRBD1. The length of the CDR3 is 12 residues. The germline gives CDR1 SGHRS, CDR2 YFSETQ. V was clipped by 6 bases and J by 10 bases; unmatched bases: 6. CDR3: CASTRTGGVAFF. In nucleotides, the CDR3 is TGCGCCAGCACCCGGACAGGGGGAGTAGCTTTCTTT.